The rows below give T cell receptor beta chains drawn from one sample of a study of T cells in Graves' hyperthyroidism and ophthalmopathy. Each CDR3 protein is one row after TCRdb ran MiXCR on the multiplex PCR reads. The data hold hundreds of thousands of distinct CDR3 sequences, with around 15% observed a single time. Input material: blood. Source of these receptors: a woman aged 50 to 65 with Graves' ophthalmopathy. The conserved cysteine and the conserved F or W are not part of the CDR3 here.

V	J	CDR3
TRBV18	TRBJ2-5	ASSERLEETQY
TRBV19	TRBJ2-7	ASSISGRSGQGWNYEQY
TRBV29-1	TRBJ2-7	SISPGQAYEQY
TRBV28	TRBJ2-1	ASSFLTSEQF
TRBV20-1	TRBJ1-1	SARDALITEAF
TRBV18	TRBJ1-4	ASSKEFPSTNEKLF
TRBV13	TRBJ2-7	ASSSGSQYEQY
TRBV10-3	TRBJ1-1	AISEEGQLRTEAF
TRBV30	TRBJ2-5	AWSKSGSGTKY
TRBV20-1	TRBJ2-1	SASGRGYNEQF
TRBV5-5	TRBJ2-2	ASSQISGSGYPGELF
TRBV4-2	TRBJ1-5	ASSPRVGGQPQH
TRBV12-3/TRBV12-4	TRBJ2-1	ASSRTGLNNEQF
TRBV14	TRBJ2-2	ASSQALAGRYTGELF
TRBV7-8	TRBJ2-1	ASSLGSGSKYNEQF
TRBV7-3	TRBJ2-6	ASSLTSGANVLT
TRBV19	TRBJ2-1	ASSIPRTSGSSEQF
TRBV28	TRBJ2-5	ASRPPGLAGERQY
TRBV29-1	TRBJ1-5	SVAAVPNQPQH
TRBV16	TRBJ2-1	ASSQLAGSTYNEQF
TRBV10-3	TRBJ1-1	AISAALRENTEAF
TRBV28	TRBJ2-1	ASSLLAGVDNEQF
TRBV5-5	TRBJ2-2	ASLRISNTGELF
TRBV27	TRBJ1-5	ASSQTSRGSNQPQH
TRBV19	TRBJ2-6	ATKQDPSGANVLT
TRBV28	TRBJ2-7	ASSLSPGQGTHEQY
TRBV15	TRBJ2-1	ATSREPPPRADEQF
TRBV25-1	TRBJ1-2	ASSERGTGGGRHGYT
TRBV7-2	TRBJ2-4	ASSSRREGDIQY
TRBV3-1	TRBJ1-1	ASSRSGQGEAEAF
TRBV9	TRBJ2-1	ASSETSGIFNEQF
TRBV7-9	TRBJ2-1	ASSPISDEQF
TRBV2	TRBJ1-2	ASSEDRDNGYT
TRBV20-1	TRBJ2-1	SAATRSSSYNEQF
TRBV5-1	TRBJ1-3	ASSLTDSGNTIY
TRBV2	TRBJ2-1	ASSLDRGDEQF
TRBV13	TRBJ2-1	ASSYGLAGGNEQF
TRBV5-1	TRBJ2-1	ASSPRASGSYNEQF
TRBV18	TRBJ2-7	ASSQYRDLRYVEQY
TRBV29-1	TRBJ2-5	SVVGLAEWGETQY
TRBV27	TRBJ2-7	ASSYGSSDEQY
TRBV24-1	TRBJ2-5	ATSDFPGGQETQY
TRBV29-1	TRBJ2-1	SVGTSGSSYNEQF
TRBV2	TRBJ1-2	ASSESRTGRDGYT